Listed below are T cell receptor beta chains from one sample, sequenced in a study of blood T cells in healthy people across ages. TCRdb passed the 5' RACE reads through MiXCR, listing each CDR3 protein once. The repertoire holds about a million distinct CDR3 sequences, about 53% seen once, with about a fifth in the top ten. Sample: blood. These receptors all stem from a woman in her sixties or seventies in good health. Both conserved end residues are part of each CDR3. A D gene is named only where the DNA matches it firmly. Only part of the rows carry a size: once, few, many, or a class if the clone is expanded.

V	J	D	size	DNA	CDR3
TRBV4-1	TRBJ2-7	TRBD2	NA	TGCGCCAGCAGCCAACCGGGACTATCTCCTTACGAGCAGTACTTC	CASSQPGLSPYEQYF
TRBV5-1	TRBJ2-2	NA	NA	TGCGCCAGCACGGCTAGGGCGGGAACCGGGGAGCTGTTTTTT	CASTARAGTGELFF
TRBV7-9	TRBJ2-4	TRBD1	NA	TGTGCCAGCAGCTTAGTGCTCGGGACAGGACCCATTCAGTACTTC	CASSLVLGTGPIQYF
TRBV7-2	TRBJ2-2	NA	NA	TGTGCCAGCAGCCCGACCCCTCAGCTAGCGAACACCGGGGAGCTGTTTTTT	CASSPTPQLANTGELFF
TRBV19	TRBJ2-7	NA	few	TGTGCCAGTAGTATAGTCGACTGCCTTCAGTCCTACGAGCAGTACTTC	CASSIVDCLQSYEQYF
TRBV20-1	TRBJ2-1	NA	NA	TGCAGTGCTAGAGTGCAGCGAGAAAATGAGCAGTTCTTC	CSARVQRENEQFF
TRBV4-1	TRBJ2-3	NA	NA	TGCGCCAGCAGCCACCCCGGGACAATAGATACGCAGTATTTT	CASSHPGTIDTQYF
TRBV29-1	TRBJ2-2	NA	few	TGCAGCGTTGAGGTCCCTAGTGGGTTAGGAGAGCTGTTTTTT	CSVEVPSGLGELFF
TRBV18	TRBJ2-3	TRBD1	NA	TGTGCCAGCTCAACAAGACAGGGATACACAGATACGCAGTATTTT	CASSTRQGYTDTQYF
TRBV30	TRBJ2-1	TRBD2	NA	TGTGCCTGGAGTGTAACTAGCGAGTACAATGAGCAGTTCTTC	CAWSVTSEYNEQFF
TRBV28	TRBJ2-1	NA	NA	TGTGCCAGCAGTTTGCCGGGACAAGCCTTCAATGAGCAGTTCTTC	CASSLPGQAFNEQFF
TRBV4-1	TRBJ2-1	TRBD2	NA	TGCGCCAGCAGCCAACCAACTAGCGGGAGACACAATGAGCAGTTCTTC	CASSQPTSGRHNEQFF
TRBV20-1	TRBJ2-3	NA	few	TGCAGTGCTACCCGGGGGGATACGCAGTATTTT	CSATRGDTQYF
TRBV7-9	TRBJ2-1	TRBD2	NA	TGTGCCAGCAGCTTAGGAATAGCGGGAGGAAGAGGTGAGCAGTTCTTC	CASSLGIAGGRGEQFF
TRBV20-1	TRBJ2-3	NA	few	TGCAGTGCTCGAACACCCCCGGGACCCACAGATACGCAGTATTTT	CSARTPPGPTDTQYF
TRBV5-4	TRBJ1-2	NA	once	TGTGCCACCGGACAGTCTTTATATGGCTACACCTTC	CATGQSLYGYTF
TRBV24-1	TRBJ2-3	NA	few	TGTGCCACCAGTGAGGTCGGCCCGGGTGGACAGCGCACAGATACGCAGTATTTT	CATSEVGPGGQRTDTQYF
TRBV4-1	TRBJ2-7	TRBD2	NA	TGCGCCAGCAGCCAAGATCGGACTAGCGGCTACGAGCAGTACTTC	CASSQDRTSGYEQYF
TRBV28	TRBJ2-1	NA	NA	TGTGCCAGCAGTTTATCACGGGGGAGCTATATTGAGCAGTTCTTC	CASSLSRGSYIEQFF
TRBV4-1	TRBJ2-7	TRBD1	few	TGCGCCAGCCAAGCCGACAGGGAGCACCCCTACGAGCAGTACTTC	CASQADREHPYEQYF
TRBV6-2/TRBV6-3	TRBJ2-1	TRBD2	NA	TGTGCCAGCAGTTATGGTGCTAGCGGGAGTAATGAGCAGTTCTTC	CASSYGASGSNEQFF
TRBV7-2	TRBJ2-1	NA	NA	TGTGCCAGCAGCTTCAGAGGGGGAAGATCCTACAATGAGCAGTTCTTC	CASSFRGGRSYNEQFF
TRBV12-3/TRBV12-4	TRBJ2-5	NA	once	TGTGCCAGTCAACCCCGGGAATTTCGGACCCAGTACTTC	CASQPREFRTQYF
TRBV4-3	TRBJ2-3	NA	few	TGCGCCAGCAGCCAGATAGGCCTCGCCGACCCAGATACGCAGTATTTT	CASSQIGLADPDTQYF
TRBV4-1	TRBJ2-4	NA	NA	TGCGCCAGCAGCCAAGACCTTCCACGACCTCGCGGGACAGAAACACCACAAGAGGCCCAGTACTTC	CASSQDLPRPRGTETPQEAQYF
TRBV20-1	TRBJ2-1	NA	few	TGCAGTGCTAGAGATCGGTGGCGGGAATACGATGAGCAGTTCTTC	CSARDRWREYDEQFF
TRBV28	TRBJ2-7	NA	few	TGTGCCAGCAGTTTAAAAGGTAGAAACGAGCAGTACTTC	CASSLKGRNEQYF
TRBV6-5	TRBJ2-7	NA	NA	TGTGCCAGCAGTTCGGGCGGGTCCACCTACGAGCAGTACTTC	CASSSGGSTYEQYF
TRBV6-5	TRBJ1-2	NA	NA	TGTGCCAGCAGTTACTCTGTTCTGGGCTATGGCTACACCTTC	CASSYSVLGYGYTF
TRBV10-3	TRBJ2-7	TRBD1	few	TGTGCCATCAACCAGGGGGTCTTCTCCTACGAGCAGTACTTC	CAINQGVFSYEQYF
TRBV29-1	TRBJ2-2	NA	few	TGCAGCGCTACCATAGGGGGGACCGGGGAGCTGTTTTTT	CSATIGGTGELFF
TRBV7-2	TRBJ1-2	NA	NA	TGTGCCAGCAGCTTAGCTGAGAGATACTATGGCTACACCTTC	CASSLAERYYGYTF
TRBV6-6	TRBJ1-6	NA	NA	TGTGCCAGCAGTTACATGGGGGGCCCCCTCCACTTT	CASSYMGGPLHF
TRBV28	TRBJ2-5	NA	NA	TGTGCCAGCAGTCGGGCCTTCATCCGACAAGAGACCCAGTACTTC	CASSRAFIRQETQYF
TRBV15	TRBJ2-3	NA	NA	TGTGCCACCAGCAGAGTCTCTCCGGGACCAAACACAGATACGCAGTATTTT	CATSRVSPGPNTDTQYF
TRBV5-4	TRBJ2-7	TRBD1	NA	TGTGCCAGCAGCTTGGGCAGGATCAGGACAGGGATCCTGTTTCGGGTCTACGAGCAGTACTTC	CASSLGRIRTGILFRVYEQYF
TRBV4-2	TRBJ2-3	TRBD2	few	TGTGCCAGCAGCCAACGACTAGCGGGAGAGGCAGATACGCAGTATTTT	CASSQRLAGEADTQYF
TRBV20-1	TRBJ2-7	NA	NA	TGCAGTGCTAGAGATCTCGGGCGGAGTCTCACCTACGAGCAGTACTTC	CSARDLGRSLTYEQYF
TRBV5-1	TRBJ2-7	NA	few	TGCGCCAGCAGCTTGGATCTGTCAGCGCGGAGCTCCTACGAGCAGTACTTC	CASSLDLSARSSYEQYF
TRBV4-2	TRBJ2-7	TRBD2	NA	TGTGCCAGCAGCCAAGAAGGGACTAGCGGGACCAATGAGCAGTACTTC	CASSQEGTSGTNEQYF
TRBV4-1	TRBJ1-3	NA	NA	TGCGCCAGCAGCCAGACAGGTTCCTCTGGAAACACCATATATTTT	CASSQTGSSGNTIYF
TRBV5-6	TRBJ2-7	NA	many	TGTGCCAGCAGCGCTTCACGTTACGAGCAGTACTTC	CASSASRYEQYF
TRBV20-1	TRBJ2-3	NA	NA	TGCAGTGCCCCACAGCAGGGGAGCACAGATACGCAGTATTTT	CSAPQQGSTDTQYF
TRBV6-1	TRBJ2-2	TRBD2	few	TGTGCCAGCAGATGGGTAGCGGGAGGGCCAACCGGGGAGCTGTTTTTT	CASRWVAGGPTGELFF
TRBV6-1	TRBJ2-1	TRBD2	NA	TGTGCCAGCAGCAACGTGGCTAGCGGGAGTCTCCCGCGTGAGCAGTTCTTC	CASSNVASGSLPREQFF
TRBV18	TRBJ2-7	NA	NA	TGTGCCAGCTCACCACCTTACAGCACCTACGAGCAGTACTTC	CASSPPYSTYEQYF
TRBV30	TRBJ2-5	NA	once	TGTGCCTGGAGCGCACAAGAGACCCAGTACTTC	CAWSAQETQYF
TRBV20-1	TRBJ2-3	TRBD2	NA	TGCAGTGCTAGGGGACTAGCGGGAGATCGAGATACGCAGTATTTT	CSARGLAGDRDTQYF
TRBV9	TRBJ1-1	NA	NA	TGTGCCAGCAGCGTAGATGGGAACACTGAAGCTTTCTTT	CASSVDGNTEAFF
TRBV4-1	TRBJ2-7	NA	NA	TGCGCCAGCAGTGTTGGTGGACAGACGCTCGAGCAGTACTTC	CASSVGGQTLEQYF